This T cell receptor beta chain was obtained from a study of vaccination and CD4 T cells after COVID-19. Study in general: Investigators drew the post-COVID samples a median approximately 92 days after diagnosis, with a range of 35 to 161. As a positive control, some control cultures were given a CEFX pool, while others were given an HIV-1 Nef pool or no peptide.

The sample's treatment: approximately 10-day PBMC culture with coronavirus spike peptide pools or control peptides (ViraFEST assay). This clonotype occurred a few times. What it binds is unknown. Sequence data for DNA of cultured CD4+ T cells were generated by the Oncomine TCR Beta short-read assay. TCRdb re-called the PCR reads through MiXCR, storing one row per CDR3 protein. The sample holds roughly 15,000 distinct CDR3 sequences, 55% seen once. The CDR3 totals 16 residues. Trimming cost V 2 bases and J 0 bases; bases outside gene matches: 7. Germline CDR1 DFQATT, CDR2 SNEGSKA (reference sequence). The sequenced sample was CD4+ T cells from blood, cultured in vitro. The TCR sequence derives from a human donor who had recovered from COVID-19. V gene TRBV20-1 combines with J gene TRBJ2-7; TRBD1 aligns across 10 bases. The CDR3 region is CSARRGQGSSSYEQYF. For the CDR3, the DNA is TGCAGTGCTAGAAGGGGACAGGGGAGTAGCTCCTACGAGCAGTACTTC.